This T cell receptor beta chain was recorded in a study of shared clonotypes between healthy human individuals. Findings and limits, study-wide: Some clonotypes were shared by all four sorted-subset donors, while others were not shared. The non-shared ones had lower generation probabilities than the shared ones. Memory subsets generally showed smaller estimated richness than naive subsets did.

Concerning this clone: The target antigen is unknown.

Germline-derived CDR1 and CDR2 are LGHNA and YNFKEQ. The V and J ends lost 1 base and 0 bases respectively, with 4 bases between them. The CDR3 loop spans 13 amino acids. Generated by immunoSEQ multiplex PCR, the TCRdb table keeps only in-frame clones and is missing some. The sample lists about 690,000 clones, 90% seen once, with approximately 35% in the top ten. The TCR was taken from a man younger than 30 in good health. Some clones in this sample may be carry-over from other donors' samples. Sequencing used memory CD8+ T cells from PBMCs. Subset meaning: CD45RO+ cells pooled with CCR7-negative TemRA cells. This chain joins TRBV4-2 and TRBJ2-7; D remains ambiguous. CDR3 region: CASSQASSYEQYF. The CDR3 region has the DNA TGTGCCAGCAGCCAAGCCTCCTCCTACGAGCAGTACTTC.